This T cell receptor beta chain was obtained from a study of Ad26.COV2.S vaccination and SARS-CoV-2 variants. The study's findings and limits: Total responses of T cells may have been underestimated by the analyses of TCR breadth and depth.

Sequenced by immunoSEQ multiplex PCR; TCRdb stores in-frame clones only, minus some. Here the sample spans around 500,000 clones, roughly nine tenths being singletons. As regards this clone: The antigen remains undetermined.

The trim removed 4 bases at V and 1 base at J, leaving 6 bases unmatched. The CDR3 sequence is 16 residues long. Germline V lookup: CDR1 SGHRS, CDR2 YFSETQ. Treatment noted: around 19 received Ad26.COV2.S at low or high dose, single or two shots; 5 received placebo; per-sample allocation not given. After the first vaccine or placebo injection, samples were drawn on day 63. The individual, an adult aged 18-55 years, was a donor in Boston. As its vector, the vaccine had Ad26, which expressed Wuhan-strain SARS-CoV-2 spike. Specimen: peripheral blood, collected in a trial of Ad26.COV2.S vaccine versus placebo. This clonotype originated in a person aged 18 to 59 who received the Ad26.COV2.S COVID-19 vaccine or a placebo. The chain links TRBV5-1 to TRBJ1-1, with TRBD1 identical over 11 bases. CDR3 bases: TGCGCCAGCAGCAGACGGACAGGGGGCGGGAACACTGAAGCTTTCTTT. This translates into CASSRRTGGGNTEAFF.